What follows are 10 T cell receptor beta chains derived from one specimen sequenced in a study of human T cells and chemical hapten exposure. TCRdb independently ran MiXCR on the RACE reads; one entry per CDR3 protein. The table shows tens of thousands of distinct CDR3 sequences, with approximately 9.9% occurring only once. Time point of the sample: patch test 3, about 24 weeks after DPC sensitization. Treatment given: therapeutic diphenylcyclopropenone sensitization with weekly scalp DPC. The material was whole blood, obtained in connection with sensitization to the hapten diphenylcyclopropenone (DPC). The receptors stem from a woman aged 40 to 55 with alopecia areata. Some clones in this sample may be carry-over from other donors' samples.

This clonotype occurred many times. CDR3 in amino acids: CASSPGTGLETQYF. The CDR3 region has the DNA TGTGCCAGCAGCCCCGGGACAGGGCTAGAGACCCAGTACTTC. The chain employs TRBV6-4 and TRBJ2-5, with TRBD1 identical over 9 bases. Per the germline V gene, CDR1 is MRHNA and CDR2 is SNTAGT. The V and J ends lost 6 bases and 4 bases, in that order; junction bases with no gene match: 6. The CDR3 is 14 residues long.

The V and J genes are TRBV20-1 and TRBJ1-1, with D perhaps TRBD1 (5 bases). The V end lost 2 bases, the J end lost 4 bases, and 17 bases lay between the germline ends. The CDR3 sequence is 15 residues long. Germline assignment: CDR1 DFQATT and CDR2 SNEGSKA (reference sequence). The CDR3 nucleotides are TGCAGTGCTAGACCTAGTAGGGGAGAAGGCACTGAAGCTTTCTTT. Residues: CSARPSRGEGTEAFF.

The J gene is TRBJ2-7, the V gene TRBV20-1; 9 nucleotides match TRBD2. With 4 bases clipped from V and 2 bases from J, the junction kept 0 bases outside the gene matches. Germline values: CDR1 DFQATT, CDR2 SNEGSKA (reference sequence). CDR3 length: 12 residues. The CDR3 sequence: CSATSGAYEQYF. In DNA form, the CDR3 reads TGCAGTGCTACTAGCGGGGCCTACGAGCAGTACTTC.

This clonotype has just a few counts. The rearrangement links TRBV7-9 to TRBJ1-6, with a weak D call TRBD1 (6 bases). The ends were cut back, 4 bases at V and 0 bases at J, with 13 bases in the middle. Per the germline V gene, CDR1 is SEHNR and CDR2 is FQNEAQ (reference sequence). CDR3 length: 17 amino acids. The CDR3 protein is CASSSRGGSSYNSPLHF. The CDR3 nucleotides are TGTGCCAGCAGCTCTCGAGGGGGGAGCTCCTATAATTCACCCCTCCACTTT.

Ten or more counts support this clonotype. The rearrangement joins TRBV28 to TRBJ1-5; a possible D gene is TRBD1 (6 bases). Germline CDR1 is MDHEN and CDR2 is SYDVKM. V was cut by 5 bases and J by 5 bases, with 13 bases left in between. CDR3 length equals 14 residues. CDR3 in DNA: TGTGCCAGCAGTGTGATGGGGGGCCATCAGCCCCAGCATTTT. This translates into CASSVMGGHQPQHF.

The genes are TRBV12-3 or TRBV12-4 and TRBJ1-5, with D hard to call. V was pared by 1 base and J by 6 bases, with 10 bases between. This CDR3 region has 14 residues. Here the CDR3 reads CASSLGPEPQPQHF. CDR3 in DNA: TGTGCCAGCAGTTTAGGCCCGGAACCTCAGCCCCAGCATTTT.

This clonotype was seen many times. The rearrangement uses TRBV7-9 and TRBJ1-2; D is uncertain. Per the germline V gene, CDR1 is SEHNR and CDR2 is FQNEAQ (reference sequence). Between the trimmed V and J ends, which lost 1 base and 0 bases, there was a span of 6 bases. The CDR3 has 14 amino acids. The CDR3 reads CASSLVAANYGYTF. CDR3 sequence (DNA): TGTGCCAGCAGCTTAGTGGCAGCTAACTATGGCTACACCTTC.

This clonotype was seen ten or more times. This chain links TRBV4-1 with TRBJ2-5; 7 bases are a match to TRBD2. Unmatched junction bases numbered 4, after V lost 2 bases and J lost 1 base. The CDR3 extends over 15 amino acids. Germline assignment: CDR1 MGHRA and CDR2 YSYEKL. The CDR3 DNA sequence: TGCGCCAGCAGCCAATCCAGCGGGGCCCAAGAGACCCAGTACTTC. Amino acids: CASSQSSGAQETQYF.

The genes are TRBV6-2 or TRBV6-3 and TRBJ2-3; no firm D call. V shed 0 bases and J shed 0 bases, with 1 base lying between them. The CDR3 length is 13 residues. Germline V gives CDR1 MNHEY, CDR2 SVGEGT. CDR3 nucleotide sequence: TGTGCCAGCAGTTACTCTAGCACAGATACGCAGTATTTT. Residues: CASSYSSTDTQYF.

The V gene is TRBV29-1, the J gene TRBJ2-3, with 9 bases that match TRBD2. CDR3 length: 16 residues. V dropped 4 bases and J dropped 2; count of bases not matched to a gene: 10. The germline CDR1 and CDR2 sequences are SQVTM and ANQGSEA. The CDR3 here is CSVVGGLAGTTDTQYF. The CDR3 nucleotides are TGCAGCGTTGTGGGTGGGCTAGCGGGGACCACAGATACGCAGTATTTT.